Sequencing of this TCR beta chain was carried out in a study of T cells in Graves' hyperthyroidism and ophthalmopathy. The V gene's germline CDR1 is DFQATT and CDR2 SNEGSKA (reference sequence). The CDR3 covers 18 residues. V was trimmed by 2 bases and J by 0 bases, leaving 20 bases between them. RNA transcripts gave rise to amplified TCR beta CDR3 regions. HTBI primers drove first-round RT-PCR of the TCR CDR3. From the multiplex PCR reads, TCRdb called clonotypes with MiXCR, one entry per CDR3 protein. The top ten clones hold approximately 24% of a sample with roughly 160,000 distinct CDR3 sequences, just under 9.5% of them seen once. Many counts were recorded for this clonotype. PBMCs stemmed from more than 7.5 ml fresh peripheral blood.

Sequencing was done on a sample of blood. The J gene is TRBJ2-1, the V gene TRBV20-1, with TRBD2 as a possible D gene (6 bases). The origin of this receptor is a woman aged 18-29 years with Graves' hyperthyroidism that later progressed to Graves' ophthalmopathy. The CDR3 loop is CSARPSAGVRSSYNEQFF. CDR3 DNA: TGCAGTGCTAGACCCTCAGCGGGCGTCCGAAGCTCCTACAATGAGCAGTTCTTC.